This T cell receptor (beta chain) was recorded in a study of T-cell reconstitution after alpha-beta-depleted transplantation in children. This CDR3 is 14 amino acids long. From germline, CDR1 is SQVTM and CDR2 ANQGSEA. V dropped 6 bases and J dropped 5; count of bases not matched to a gene: 12. Preparation of the TCRbeta library involved a method that used unique molecular identifiers. Via MiXCR, TCRdb re-called the PCR reads, giving one row per CDR3 protein. In the table there are almost 500,000 distinct CDR3 sequences, around 12% of which are singletons. This clonotype was observed a handful of times.

This sequence was found in a human donor who donated a stem cell graft to a child with combined immunodeficiency. The sequencing used PBMCs from the stem cell graft donor, collected from the stem cell graft. This chain links TRBV29-1 with TRBJ2-5; 7 bases are a match to TRBD2. The CDR3 region has the DNA TGCAGCGTCGCCCCCGGGGGGAGTCTCGAGACCCAGTACTTC. Protein product: CSVAPGGSLETQYF.